This T cell receptor (beta chain) comes out of a study of blood T cell repertoires in COVID-19. In the study overall: Acute and convalescent COVID-19 samples came from the United States, Italy and Spain. Sources were T cells, B-cell-depleted T cells, or PBMCs; the material itself was cDNA or gDNA.

The CDR3 is 14 amino acids. The V gene's germline CDR1 is KGHDR and CDR2 SFDVKD. V was pared by 6 bases and J by 4 bases, with 11 bases between. In the original analysis: Amplification with reference gene primers provided the estimates of nucleated cell counts. Produced via immunoSEQ multiplex PCR; TCRdb's table is partial and in-frame only. Clone size and the V and J calls come from that table; the DNA yielded D and trimming. The profile shows over 85,000 clones, around 87% of them singletons. The chain combines TRBV24-1 with TRBJ2-2; D is perhaps TRBD1 (6 bases). The sequenced sample consisted of peripheral blood. This clonotype was obtained from a human donor with acute or convalescent COVID-19. The donor label of this sample is uncertain. This chain's CDR3 is CATSPQGSTGELFF. The CDR3 DNA reads as TGTGCCACCAGTCCTCAGGGGTCCACCGGGGAGCTGTTTTTT.